Below, one T cell receptor beta chain is given with its context. Its antigen is currently unknown. Germline V gene sequence: CDR1 SGHDN, CDR2 FVKESK. V shed 8 bases, J shed 5 bases, and the junction held 11 bases outside the gene matches. CDR3 length: 14 amino acids. In making diagnoses, clinical symptoms, serum thyroxine and TRAb, thyroid ultrasound and orbital computed tomography were all used. This entry is derived from a study of T cells in Graves' hyperthyroidism and ophthalmopathy. Study-level points and caveats: Onset of ophthalmopathy came a median roughly 6 months after the model predicted it. From stable hyperthyroidism, ophthalmopathy was set apart by a 13 V-J model.

Researchers amplified the TCR beta CDR3 regions from RNA transcripts. Researchers ran a first-round RT-PCR on the TCR CDR3 using the HTBI primer set. One entry per CDR3 protein results from TCRdb running MiXCR on the multiplex PCR reads. The sample contains 360,000 or so distinct CDR3 sequences, about 15% of which appear only once. The sequence was collected from an older woman with Graves' ophthalmopathy. The specimen sequenced was blood. V usage is TRBV14 and J usage is TRBJ2-7, with TRBD2 identical over 8 bases. The CDR3 DNA reads TGTGCCAGCCGAAACTCCGGGACTAGGAACGAGCAGTACTTC. This codes for CASRNSGTRNEQYF. Supplemented by reference TRBV14 and TRBJ2-7, the full variable domain reads EAGVTQFPSHSVIEKGQTVTLRCDPISGHDNLYWYRRVMGKEIKFLLHFVKESKQDESGMPNNRFLAERTGGTYSTLKVQPAELEDSGVYFCASRNSGTRNEQYFGPGTRLTVT.